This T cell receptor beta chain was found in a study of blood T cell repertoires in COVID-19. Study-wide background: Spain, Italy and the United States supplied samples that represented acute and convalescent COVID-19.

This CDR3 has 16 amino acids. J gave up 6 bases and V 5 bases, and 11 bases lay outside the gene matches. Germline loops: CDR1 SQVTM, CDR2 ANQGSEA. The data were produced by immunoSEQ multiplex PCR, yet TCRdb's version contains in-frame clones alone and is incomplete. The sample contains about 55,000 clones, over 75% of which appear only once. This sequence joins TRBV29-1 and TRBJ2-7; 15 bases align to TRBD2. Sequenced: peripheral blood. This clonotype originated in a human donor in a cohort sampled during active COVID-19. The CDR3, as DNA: TGCAGCGTTCGAATGTCTCCGGGACTAGCGGGAGGCGAGCAGTACTTC. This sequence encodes CSVRMSPGLAGGEQYF.